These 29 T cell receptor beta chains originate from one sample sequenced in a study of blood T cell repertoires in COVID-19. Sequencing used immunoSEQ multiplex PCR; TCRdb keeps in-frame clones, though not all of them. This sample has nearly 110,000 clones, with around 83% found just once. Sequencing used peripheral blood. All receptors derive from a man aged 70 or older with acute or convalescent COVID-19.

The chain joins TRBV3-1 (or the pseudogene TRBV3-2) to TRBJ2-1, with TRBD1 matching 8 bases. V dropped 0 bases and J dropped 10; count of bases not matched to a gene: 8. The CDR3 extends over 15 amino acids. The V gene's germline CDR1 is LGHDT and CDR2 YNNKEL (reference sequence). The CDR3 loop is CASSQDWTGSQEQFF. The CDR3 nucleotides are TGTGCCAGCAGCCAAGATTGGACAGGGTCGCAAGAGCAGTTCTTC.

CDR3 nucleotides: TGTGCCAGCTCACAAGTTCCAGGGGAGGGTCAGCCCCAGCATTTT. Encoded protein: CASSQVPGEGQPQHF. The chain uses TRBV18 and TRBJ1-5; D is possibly TRBD1 (6 bases). The V gene lost 4 bases and the J gene lost 6 bases, with 16 bases spanning the gap. Germline CDR1 is KGHSH and CDR2 is LQKENI. CDR3 length: 15 amino acids.

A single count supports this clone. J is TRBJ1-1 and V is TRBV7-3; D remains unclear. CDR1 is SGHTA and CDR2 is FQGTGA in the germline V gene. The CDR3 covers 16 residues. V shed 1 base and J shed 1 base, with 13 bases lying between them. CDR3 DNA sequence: TGTGCCAGCAGCTTAATAGGGAGGGTGGGGAACACTGAAGCTTTCTTT. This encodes CASSLIGRVGNTEAFF. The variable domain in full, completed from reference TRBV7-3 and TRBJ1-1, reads GAGVSQTPSNKVTEKGKYVELRCDPISGHTALYWYRQSLGQGPEFLIYFQGTGAADDSGLPNDRFFAVRPEGSVSTLKIQRTERGDSAVYLCASSLIGRVGNTEAFFGQGTRLTVV.

CDR3 residues: CAISERAGEGETGELFF. DNA for the CDR3: TGTGCCATCAGTGAGAGAGCGGGGGAAGGGGAAACCGGGGAGCTGTTTTTT. The chain combines TRBV10-3 with TRBJ2-2; 8 nucleotides line up with TRBD2. Germline CDR1 and CDR2: ENHRY and SYGVKD. Losses at the gene ends were 2 bases for V and 5 bases for J; bases not matched to a gene: 10. The CDR3 length is 17 residues.

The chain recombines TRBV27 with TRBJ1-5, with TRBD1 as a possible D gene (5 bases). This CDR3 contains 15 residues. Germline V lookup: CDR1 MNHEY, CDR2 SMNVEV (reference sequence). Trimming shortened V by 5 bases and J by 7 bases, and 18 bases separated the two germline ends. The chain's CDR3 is CASSPTWGEGQPQHF. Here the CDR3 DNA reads TGTGCCAGCAGTCCGACGTGGGGGGAAGGACAGCCCCAGCATTTT.

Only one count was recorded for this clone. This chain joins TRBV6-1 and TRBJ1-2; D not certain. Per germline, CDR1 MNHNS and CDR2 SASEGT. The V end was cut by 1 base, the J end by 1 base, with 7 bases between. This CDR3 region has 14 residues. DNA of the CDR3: TGTGCCAGCAGTGAAGGGGCAGATAACTATGGCTACACCTTC. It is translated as CASSEGADNYGYTF.

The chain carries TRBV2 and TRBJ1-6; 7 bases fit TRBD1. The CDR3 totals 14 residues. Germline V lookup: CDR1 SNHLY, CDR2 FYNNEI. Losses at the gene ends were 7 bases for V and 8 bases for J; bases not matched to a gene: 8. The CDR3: CASTGQDSYSPLHF. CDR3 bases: TGTGCCAGCACCGGACAGGACTCCTATTCACCCCTCCACTTT.

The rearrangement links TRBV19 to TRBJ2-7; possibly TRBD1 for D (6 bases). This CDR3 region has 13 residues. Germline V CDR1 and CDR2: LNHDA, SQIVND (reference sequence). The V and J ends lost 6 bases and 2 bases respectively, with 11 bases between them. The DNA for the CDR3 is TGTGCCAGTAGCAGGACAGAAGCCTACGAGCAGTACTTC. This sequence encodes CASSRTEAYEQYF. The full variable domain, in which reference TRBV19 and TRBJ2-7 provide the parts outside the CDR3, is DGGITQSPKYLFRKEGQNVTLSCEQNLNHDAMYWYRQDPGQGLRLIYYSQIVNDFQKGDIAEGYSVSREKKESFPLTVTSAQKNPTAFYLCASSRTEAYEQYFGPGTRLTVT.

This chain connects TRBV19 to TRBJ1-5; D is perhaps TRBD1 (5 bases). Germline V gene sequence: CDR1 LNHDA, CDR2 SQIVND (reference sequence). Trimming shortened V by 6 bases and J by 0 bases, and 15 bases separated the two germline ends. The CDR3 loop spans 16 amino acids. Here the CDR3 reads CASSSGQFVSNQPQHF. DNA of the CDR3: TGTGCCAGTAGCTCTGGACAATTTGTTAGCAATCAGCCCCAGCATTTT. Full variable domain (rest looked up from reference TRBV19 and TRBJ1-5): DGGITQSPKYLFRKEGQNVTLSCEQNLNHDAMYWYRQDPGQGLRLIYYSQIVNDFQKGDIAEGYSVSREKKESFPLTVTSAQKNPTAFYLCASSSGQFVSNQPQHFGDGTRLSIL.

CDR3 amino acids: CASSLGLAMGTGELFF. The CDR3 DNA reads as TGCGCCAGCAGCTTGGGACTAGCTATGGGGACCGGGGAGCTGTTTTTT. V and J are TRBV5-1 and TRBJ2-2, with 7 bases that match TRBD2. CDR3 length: 16 amino acids. V shed 0 bases and J 5 bases; nucleotides not matched to a gene: 7. Germline values: CDR1 SGHRS, CDR2 YFSETQ.

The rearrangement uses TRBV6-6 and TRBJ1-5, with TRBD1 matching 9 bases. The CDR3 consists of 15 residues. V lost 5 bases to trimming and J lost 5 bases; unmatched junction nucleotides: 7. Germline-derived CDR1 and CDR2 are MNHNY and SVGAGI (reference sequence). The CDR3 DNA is TGTGCCAGCAGTCTGGAGGGACAGGGCGATCAGCCCCAGCATTTT. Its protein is CASSLEGQGDQPQHF.

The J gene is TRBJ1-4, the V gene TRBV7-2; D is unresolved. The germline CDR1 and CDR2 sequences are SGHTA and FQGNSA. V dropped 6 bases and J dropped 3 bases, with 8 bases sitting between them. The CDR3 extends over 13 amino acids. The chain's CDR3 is CASRPAANEKLFF. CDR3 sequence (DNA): TGTGCCAGCAGACCCGCGGCTAATGAAAAACTGTTTTTT.

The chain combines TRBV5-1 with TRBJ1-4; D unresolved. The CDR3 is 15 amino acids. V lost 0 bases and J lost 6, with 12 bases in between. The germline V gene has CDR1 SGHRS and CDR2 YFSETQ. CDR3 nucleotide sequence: TGCGCCAGCAGCTTGGCCCGGCGGAGTGATGAAAAACTGTTTTTT. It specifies CASSLARRSDEKLFF. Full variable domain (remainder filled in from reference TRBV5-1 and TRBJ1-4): KAGVTQTPRYLIKTRGQQVTLSCSPISGHRSVSWYQQTPGQGLQFLFEYFSETQRNKGNFPGRFSGRQFSNSRSEMNVSTLELGDSALYLCASSLARRSDEKLFFGSGTQLSVL.

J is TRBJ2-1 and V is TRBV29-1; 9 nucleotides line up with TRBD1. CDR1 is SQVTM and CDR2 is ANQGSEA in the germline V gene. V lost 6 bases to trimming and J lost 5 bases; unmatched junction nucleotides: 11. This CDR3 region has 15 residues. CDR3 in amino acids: CSVPPDRGRNNEQFF. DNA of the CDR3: TGCAGCGTACCCCCGGACAGGGGTCGAAACAATGAGCAGTTCTTC.

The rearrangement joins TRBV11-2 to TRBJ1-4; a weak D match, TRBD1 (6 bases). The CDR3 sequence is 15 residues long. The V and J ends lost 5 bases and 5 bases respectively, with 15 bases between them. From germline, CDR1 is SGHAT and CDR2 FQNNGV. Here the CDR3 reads CASSPLGHLNEKLFF. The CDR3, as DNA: TGTGCCAGCAGCCCGCTGGGACACCTGAATGAAAAACTGTTTTTT. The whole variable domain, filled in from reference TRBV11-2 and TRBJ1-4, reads EAGVAQSPRYKIIEKRQSVAFWCNPISGHATLYWYQQILGQGPKLLIQFQNNGVVDDSQLPKDRFSAERLKGVDSTLKIQPAKLEDSAVYLCASSPLGHLNEKLFFGSGTQLSVL.

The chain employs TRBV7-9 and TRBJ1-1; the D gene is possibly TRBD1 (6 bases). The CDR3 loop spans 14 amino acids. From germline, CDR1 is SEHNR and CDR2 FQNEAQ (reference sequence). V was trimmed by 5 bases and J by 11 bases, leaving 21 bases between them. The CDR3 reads CASSKPQGSLSAFF. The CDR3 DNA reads TGTGCCAGCAGCAAACCACAGGGAAGTCTGTCCGCTTTCTTT.

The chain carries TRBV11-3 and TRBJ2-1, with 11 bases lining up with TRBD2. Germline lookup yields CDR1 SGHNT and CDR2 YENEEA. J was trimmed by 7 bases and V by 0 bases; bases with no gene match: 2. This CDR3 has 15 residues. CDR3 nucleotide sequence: TGTGCCAGCAGCTTAGAGACTAGCGGGGCGAATGAGCAGTTCTTC. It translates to CASSLETSGANEQFF.

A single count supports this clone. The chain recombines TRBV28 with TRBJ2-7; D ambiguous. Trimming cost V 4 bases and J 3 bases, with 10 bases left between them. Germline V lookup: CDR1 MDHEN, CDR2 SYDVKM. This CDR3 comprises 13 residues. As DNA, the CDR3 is TGTGCCAGCAGTTCGGCAGGTAACTACGAGCAGTACTTC. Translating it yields CASSSAGNYEQYF.

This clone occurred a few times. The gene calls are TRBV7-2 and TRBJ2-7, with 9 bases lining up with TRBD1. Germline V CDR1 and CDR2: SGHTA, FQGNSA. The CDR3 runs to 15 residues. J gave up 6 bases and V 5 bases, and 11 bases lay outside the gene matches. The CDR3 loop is CASSPGGDRVGEQYF. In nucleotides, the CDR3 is TGTGCCAGCAGCCCAGGAGGGGACAGGGTGGGCGAGCAGTACTTC. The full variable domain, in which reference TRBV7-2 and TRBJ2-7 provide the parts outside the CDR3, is GAGVSQSPSNKVTEKGKDVELRCDPISGHTALYWYRQSLGQGLEFLIYFQGNSAPDKSGLPSDRFSAERTGGSVSTLTIQRTQQEDSAVYLCASSPGGDRVGEQYFGPGTRLTVT.

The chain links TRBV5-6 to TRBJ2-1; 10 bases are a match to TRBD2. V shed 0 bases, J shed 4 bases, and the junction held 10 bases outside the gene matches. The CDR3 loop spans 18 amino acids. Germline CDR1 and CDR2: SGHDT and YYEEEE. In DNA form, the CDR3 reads TGTGCCAGCAGCTTGGTAAGCGGGGGGGCCCTCAATTACAATGAGCAGTTCTTC. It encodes CASSLVSGGALNYNEQFF.

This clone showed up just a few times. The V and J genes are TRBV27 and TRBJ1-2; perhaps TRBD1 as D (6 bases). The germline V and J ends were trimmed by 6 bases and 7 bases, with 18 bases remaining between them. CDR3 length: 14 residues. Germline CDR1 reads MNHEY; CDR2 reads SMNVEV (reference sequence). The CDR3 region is CASRQLQGFSGYTF. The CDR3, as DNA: TGTGCCAGCAGACAACTACAGGGATTCTCTGGCTACACCTTC.

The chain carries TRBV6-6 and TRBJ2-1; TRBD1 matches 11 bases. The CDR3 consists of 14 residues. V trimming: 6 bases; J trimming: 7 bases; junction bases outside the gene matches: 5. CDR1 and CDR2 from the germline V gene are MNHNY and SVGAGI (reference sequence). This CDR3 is CASRLGQGANEQFF. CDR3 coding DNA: TGTGCCAGCAGACTCGGACAGGGGGCGAATGAGCAGTTCTTC.

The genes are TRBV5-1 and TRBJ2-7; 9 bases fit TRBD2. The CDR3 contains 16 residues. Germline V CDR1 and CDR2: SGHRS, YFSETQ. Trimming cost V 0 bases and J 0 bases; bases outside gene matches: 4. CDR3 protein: CASSLDSGGTSYEQYF. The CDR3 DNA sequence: TGCGCCAGCAGCTTGGACAGCGGGGGGACCTCCTACGAGCAGTACTTC.

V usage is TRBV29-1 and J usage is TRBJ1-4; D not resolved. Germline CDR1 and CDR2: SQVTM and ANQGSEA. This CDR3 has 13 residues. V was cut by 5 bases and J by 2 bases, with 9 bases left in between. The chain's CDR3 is CSVSPGTNEKLFF. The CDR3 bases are TGCAGCGTTAGCCCCGGGACTAATGAAAAACTGTTTTTT.

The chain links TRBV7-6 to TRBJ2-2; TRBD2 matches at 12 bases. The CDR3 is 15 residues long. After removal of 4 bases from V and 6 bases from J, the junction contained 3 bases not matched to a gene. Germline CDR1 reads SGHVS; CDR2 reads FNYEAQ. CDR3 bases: TGTGCCAGCAGCTCTAGCGGGGGGGCGCCCGGGGAGCTGTTTTTT. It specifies CASSSSGGAPGELFF.

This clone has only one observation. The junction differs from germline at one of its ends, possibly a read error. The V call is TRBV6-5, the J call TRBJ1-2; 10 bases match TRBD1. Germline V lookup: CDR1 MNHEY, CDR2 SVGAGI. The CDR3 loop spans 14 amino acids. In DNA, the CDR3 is TGTGCCAGCAGCCACCTCCAGACAGGGGGCGAAAAACACTTC. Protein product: CASSHLQTGGEKHF.

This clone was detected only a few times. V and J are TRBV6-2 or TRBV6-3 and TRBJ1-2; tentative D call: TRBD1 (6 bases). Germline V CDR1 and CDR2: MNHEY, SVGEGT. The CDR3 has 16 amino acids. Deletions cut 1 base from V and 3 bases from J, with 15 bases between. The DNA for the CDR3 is TGTGCCAGCAGTTACTTACTGCTCAGGGGAGACTATGGCTACACCTTC. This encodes CASSYLLLRGDYGYTF.

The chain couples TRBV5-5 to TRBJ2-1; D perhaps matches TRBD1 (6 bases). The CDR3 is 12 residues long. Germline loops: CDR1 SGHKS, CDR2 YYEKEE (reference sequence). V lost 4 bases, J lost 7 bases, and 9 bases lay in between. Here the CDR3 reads CASSTQGNEQFF. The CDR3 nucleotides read TGTGCCAGCAGCACCCAGGGGAATGAGCAGTTCTTC.

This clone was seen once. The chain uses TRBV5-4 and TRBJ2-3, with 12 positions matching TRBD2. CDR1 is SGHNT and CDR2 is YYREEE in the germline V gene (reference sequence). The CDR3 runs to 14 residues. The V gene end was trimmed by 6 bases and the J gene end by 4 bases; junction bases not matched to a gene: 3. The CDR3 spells CASKPSGGADTQYF. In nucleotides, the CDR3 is TGTGCCAGCAAACCTAGCGGGGGGGCAGATACGCAGTATTTT.